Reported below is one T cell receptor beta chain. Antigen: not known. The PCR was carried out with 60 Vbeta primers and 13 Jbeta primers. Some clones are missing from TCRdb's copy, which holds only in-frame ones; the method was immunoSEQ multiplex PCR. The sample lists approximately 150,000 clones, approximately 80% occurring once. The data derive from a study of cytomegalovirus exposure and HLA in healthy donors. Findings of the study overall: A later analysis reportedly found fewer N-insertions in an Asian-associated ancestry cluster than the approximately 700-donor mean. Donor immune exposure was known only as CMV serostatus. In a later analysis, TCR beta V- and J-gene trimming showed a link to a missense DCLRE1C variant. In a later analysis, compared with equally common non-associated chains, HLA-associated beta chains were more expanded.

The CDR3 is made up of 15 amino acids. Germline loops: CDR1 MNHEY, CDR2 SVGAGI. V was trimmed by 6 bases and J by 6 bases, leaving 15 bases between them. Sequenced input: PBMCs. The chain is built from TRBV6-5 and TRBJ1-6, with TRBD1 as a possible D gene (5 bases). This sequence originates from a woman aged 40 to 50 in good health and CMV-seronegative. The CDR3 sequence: CASRRGPGGNSPLHF. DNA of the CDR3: TGTGCCAGCAGGCGGGGCCCGGGGGGTAATTCACCCCTCCACTTT.